This T cell receptor beta chain is from a study of T-cell memory formation after mild COVID-19. TCRdb redid the calling of the 5' RACE reads with MiXCR, one entry per CDR3 protein. The table shows fewer than 500,000 distinct CDR3 sequences, with 25% occurring only once. Germline loops: CDR1 SGHNT, CDR2 YENEEA. The CDR3 extends over 17 amino acids. V was pared by 1 base and J by 0 bases, with 3 bases of the junction left unmatched. This clonotype was seen only a few times. The sample consisted of PBMCs or a T cell subset sorted from them (not recorded which). This receptor was obtained from an adult woman who had mild COVID-19 (a few samples of this study predate the infection). Cell type and time point are not known. The chain combines TRBV11-3 with TRBJ2-1; 10 bases match TRBD2. The CDR3 sequence: CASSLGSGGLSYNEQFF. CDR3 bases: TGTGCCAGCAGCTTAGGTAGCGGGGGGCTCTCCTACAATGAGCAGTTCTTC. The full variable domain, its missing parts supplied by reference TRBV11-3 and TRBJ2-1, is EAGVVQSPRYKIIEKKQPVAFWCNPISGHNTLYWYLQNLGQGPELLIRYENEEAVDDSQLPKDRFSAERLKGVDSTLKIQPAELGDSAVYLCASSLGSGGLSYNEQFFGPGTRLTVL.